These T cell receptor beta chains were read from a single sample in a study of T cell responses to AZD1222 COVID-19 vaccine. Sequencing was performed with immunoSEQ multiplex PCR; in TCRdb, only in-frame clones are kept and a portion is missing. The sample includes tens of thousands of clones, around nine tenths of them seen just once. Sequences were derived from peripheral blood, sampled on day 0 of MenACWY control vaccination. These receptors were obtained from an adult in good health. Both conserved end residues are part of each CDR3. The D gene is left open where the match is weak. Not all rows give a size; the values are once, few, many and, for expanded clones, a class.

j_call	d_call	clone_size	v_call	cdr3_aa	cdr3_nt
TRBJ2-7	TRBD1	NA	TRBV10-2	CASSERQGYEQYF	TGCGCCAGCAGTGAGCGACAGGGGTACGAGCAGTACTTC
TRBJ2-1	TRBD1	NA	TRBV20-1	CSASGTGRGRNEQFF	TGCAGTGCTAGTGGGACAGGGAGGGGGAGGAATGAGCAGTTCTTC
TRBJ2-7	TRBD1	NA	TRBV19	CASSTGGVNEQYF	TGTGCCAGTAGCACAGGGGGCGTCAACGAGCAGTACTTC
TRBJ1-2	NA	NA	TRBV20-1	CSAVSVGYTF	TGCAGTGCTGTTTCGGTCGGCTACACCTTC
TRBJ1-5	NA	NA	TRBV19	CASSIDRQPQHF	TGTGCCAGTAGTATAGATCGACAGCCCCAGCATTTT
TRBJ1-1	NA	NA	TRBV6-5	CASSYEGGAPEAFF	TGTGCCAGCAGTTACGAGGGTGGCGCTCCTGAAGCTTTCTTT
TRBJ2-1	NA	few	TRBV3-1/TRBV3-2	CASSLLRNEQFF	TGTGCCAGCAGCCTGCTGAGAAATGAGCAGTTCTTC
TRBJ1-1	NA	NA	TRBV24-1	CAPMRGSRSTEAFF	TGTGCCCCAATGAGGGGGTCTAGGAGTACTGAAGCTTTCTTT
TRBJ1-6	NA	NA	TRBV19	CASSSLDGLGSPLHF	TGTGCCAGTAGTTCCCTCGACGGGCTGGGTTCACCCCTCCACTTT
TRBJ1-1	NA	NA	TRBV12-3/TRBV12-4	CASSSQVNTEAFF	TGTGCCAGCAGTTCACAGGTGAACACTGAAGCTTTCTTT
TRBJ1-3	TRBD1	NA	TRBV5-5	CASSHDGTGGPDTIYF	TGTGCCAGCAGCCACGACGGTACAGGGGGTCCGGACACCATATATTTT
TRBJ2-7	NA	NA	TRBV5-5	CASSQQGTYEQYF	TGTGCCAGCAGCCAACAGGGAACCTACGAGCAGTACTTC